The next 28 T cell receptor beta chains were all read from a single sample in a study of regulatory T cells in long-lasting Graves disease. Time point specified: persistent/refractory GD, antithyroid drugs over 5 years with positive TRAb. From RNA extracted from PBMCs, the TCR library was made. Relying on iRepertoire HTBI primers and Arm-PCR of CDR3 regions, the team built TCR beta libraries. TCRdb redid the calling of the multiplex PCR reads with MiXCR, one entry per CDR3 protein. The data hold about 460,000 distinct CDR3 sequences, with 22% observed a single time. Sequenced here: peripheral blood mononuclear cells (PBMCs), sampled when the disease was refractory, from a patient treated with antithyroid drugs. These receptors were taken from a female donor with Graves disease.

This clonotype was seen many times. This chain links TRBV6-1 with TRBJ1-2; 9 bases agree with TRBD1. The CDR3 is 12 residues long. Germline values: CDR1 MNHNS, CDR2 SASEGT. V lost 1 base, J lost 13 bases, and 4 bases stayed unmatched. CDR3 nucleotide sequence: TGTGCCAGCAGTGAAGACAGGGGGCACGTCACCTTC. Amino acid sequence: CASSEDRGHVTF.

This sequence joins TRBV19 and TRBJ1-5; D gene ambiguous. From germline, CDR1 is LNHDA and CDR2 SQIVND (reference sequence). The CDR3 covers 12 residues. V gave up 4 bases and J gave up 7 bases, with 8 bases separating them. CDR3 nucleotides: TGTGCCAGTAGTAGAACAAGACAGCCCCAGCATTTT. This translates into CASSRTRQPQHF.

This clonotype was recorded at least ten times. V is TRBV6-1 and J is TRBJ1-1, with 7 positions matching TRBD1. After removal of 6 bases from V and 9 bases from J, the junction contained 13 bases not matched to a gene. This CDR3 is built from 14 residues. Germline V gives CDR1 MNHNS, CDR2 SASEGT. The CDR3 region is CASSPHDPTGQAFF. The CDR3 bases are TGTGCCAGCAGCCCTCACGACCCGACAGGGCAAGCTTTCTTT.

Many counts were recorded for this clonotype. The V gene is TRBV12-5, the J gene TRBJ1-5; 10 bases align to TRBD1. The germline V gene encodes CDR1 LGHNT and CDR2 FRNRAP. The V and J ends lost 6 bases and 6 bases, in that order; junction bases with no gene match: 14. CDR3 length: 17 amino acids. The CDR3 loop is CASGVLSGTGVLQPQHF. CDR3 nucleotides: TGTGCTAGTGGAGTCCTCTCCGGGACAGGGGTTCTTCAGCCCCAGCATTTT.

A remark on this clonotype: A much larger clone differs from this one at a single base, so this may be a read error. The CDR3 ends on some other residue instead of the conserved phenylalanine or tryptophan, so this is likely a read error. The genes are TRBV2 and TRBJ2-1; 7 bases are shared with TRBD2. With 4 bases clipped from V and 10 bases from J, the junction kept 7 bases outside the gene matches. The CDR3 spans 13 residues. Per germline, CDR1 SNHLY and CDR2 FYNNEI. CDR3: CASSGIRAGEQFL. In DNA form, the CDR3 reads TGTGCCAGCAGTGGGATTAGAGCGGGGGAGCAGTTCCTC.

This clonotype was seen more than once but under ten times. The chain carries TRBV27 and TRBJ2-5, with TRBD2 identical over 9 bases. Trimming took 2 bases from V and 3 from J; bases not matched to a gene: 10. Germline V gene lookup returns CDR1 MNHEY and CDR2 SMNVEV (reference sequence). This CDR3 spans 17 amino acids. CDR3 bases: TGTGCCAGCAGTTTAACAGATATAGCGGGAGAGGAAGAGACCCAGTACTTC. This encodes CASSLTDIAGEEETQYF.

This rearrangement joins TRBV19 to TRBJ2-5; 7 bases are a match to TRBD2. Trimming took 4 bases from V and 6 from J; bases not matched to a gene: 8. This CDR3 contains 14 residues. Germline CDR1 is LNHDA and CDR2 is SQIVND (reference sequence). The CDR3 region is CASSSPMGGKTQYF. CDR3 sequence (DNA): TGTGCCAGTAGTAGCCCGATGGGGGGGAAGACCCAGTACTTC. The whole variable domain, remainder taken from reference TRBV19 and TRBJ2-5, is DGGITQSPKYLFRKEGQNVTLSCEQNLNHDAMYWYRQDPGQGLRLIYYSQIVNDFQKGDIAEGYSVSREKKESFPLTVTSAQKNPTAFYLCASSSPMGGKTQYFGPGTRLLVL.

This clonotype was observed many times. The gene calls are TRBV6-1 and TRBJ1-2; D is undetermined. The ends were cut back, 6 bases at V and 7 bases at J, with 15 bases in the middle. Per germline, CDR1 MNHNS and CDR2 SASEGT. The CDR3 has 13 amino acids. In nucleotides, the CDR3 is TGTGCCAGCAGCCGAAACCCTTTTTTTGGCTACACCTTC. Its translation is CASSRNPFFGYTF.

The chain carries TRBV4-1 and TRBJ1-2, with TRBD1 matching 7 bases. Germline CDR1 is MGHRA and CDR2 is YSYEKL. V shed 2 bases, J shed 7 bases, and the junction held 7 bases outside the gene matches. This CDR3 has 14 amino acids. CDR3: CASSQPWDRAGYTF. The CDR3 DNA reads as TGCGCCAGCAGCCAACCTTGGGACAGAGCTGGCTACACCTTC.

This clonotype was seen only a few times. This chain uses TRBV10-3 with TRBJ2-7; no clear D. Germline CDR1 is ENHRY and CDR2 is SYGVKD. This CDR3 contains 12 residues. V lost 2 bases to trimming and J lost 9 bases, with 11 bases between them. Here the CDR3 reads CAISEALGWQYF. The CDR3 coding sequence is TGTGCCATCAGTGAGGCCTTGGGATGGCAGTACTTC.

The rearrangement uses TRBV30 and TRBJ2-7; D gene ambiguous. Germline CDR1 is GTSNPN and CDR2 is SVGIG (reference sequence). V was shortened by 1 base and J by 1 base, with 8 bases between the two germline ends. The CDR3 sequence is 13 residues long. DNA of the CDR3: TGTGCCTGGAGTGCGACACGATCCTACGAGCAGTACTTC. Amino acids: CAWSATRSYEQYF.

This rearrangement joins TRBV4-3 to TRBJ1-5; D is unclear. This CDR3 spans 15 amino acids. Germline CDR1 and CDR2: LGHNA and YSLEER. Between the trimmed V and J ends, which lost 4 bases and 8 bases, there was a span of 18 bases. The CDR3 bases are TGCGCCAGCAGCCCGTTTGCGGCAGGCGGGGAGCCCCAGCATTTT. It yields the protein CASSPFAAGGEPQHF.

The V call is TRBV14, the J call TRBJ1-1, with 7 positions matching TRBD1. CDR3 length: 18 amino acids. Trimming cost V 6 bases and J 1 base; bases outside gene matches: 17. The germline CDR1 and CDR2 sequences are SGHDN and FVKESK. The chain's CDR3 is CASSLGDRARWANTEAFF. The CDR3 DNA sequence: TGTGCCAGCAGTCTCGGTGACAGGGCCCGGTGGGCGAACACTGAAGCTTTCTTT.

Comment on this clonotype: A much larger clone lies one base from this, so it may be a read error. The chain employs TRBV28 and TRBJ2-7; 12 bases are shared with TRBD2. The V gene end was trimmed by 11 bases and the J gene end by 2 bases; junction bases not matched to a gene: 13. CDR1 is MDHEN and CDR2 is SYDVKM in the germline V gene. CDR3 length: 16 residues. CDR3 coding DNA: TGTGCCGGCACCCCCCCCGGACTAGCGGGGACCTACGAGCAGTACTTC. This gives the protein CAGTPPGLAGTYEQYF.

The rearrangement joins TRBV28 to TRBJ2-3; D is tentatively TRBD1 or TRBD2 (5 bases each). The CDR3 is 15 amino acids. CDR1 MDHEN and CDR2 SYDVKM come from the germline V gene. V was trimmed by 4 bases and J by 1 base, leaving 12 bases between them. CDR3: CASSSRDGRTDTQYF. The CDR3 DNA sequence: TGTGCCAGCAGTTCCCGGGACGGACGCACAGATACGCAGTATTTT.

In its sample, this clonotype was seen many times. The chain recombines TRBV12-3 or TRBV12-4 with TRBJ1-6; D remains ambiguous. The CDR3 contains 14 residues. V was pared by 0 bases and J by 14 bases, with 14 bases between. The CDR3 sequence: CASSLASEGSALHF. The CDR3 nucleotides are TGTGCCAGCAGTTTAGCGAGTGAGGGTTCGGCCCTCCACTTT.

This clonotype was recorded at least ten times. This chain connects TRBV12-3 or TRBV12-4 to TRBJ2-6; the match to TRBD1 covers 7 bases. The CDR3 length is 17 residues. J lost 0 bases, V lost 6 bases, and 8 bases had no gene match. In DNA, the CDR3 is TGTGCCAGCAGGACGATCGGGACAGACTCTGGGGCCAACGTCCTGACTTTC. Its protein is CASRTIGTDSGANVLTF.

In this sample, this clonotype turned up many times. The genes are TRBV28 and TRBJ2-7; 10 bases map to TRBD1. J gave up 12 bases and V 6 bases, and 14 bases lay outside the gene matches. In germline, CDR1 is MDHEN, CDR2 SYDVKM. The CDR3 is 14 residues long. Here the CDR3 reads CASSPIPGTGAWYF. DNA for the CDR3: TGTGCCAGCAGCCCGATACCGGGGACAGGGGCATGGTACTTC.

This clonotype has a count of ten or more. The rearrangement links TRBV6-1 to TRBJ2-5; D not certain. Trimming removed 5 bases at V and 5 bases at J, with 12 bases between. This CDR3 spans 13 amino acids. Germline-derived CDR1 and CDR2 are MNHNS and SASEGT. CDR3 residues: CASSRPAGETQYF. The CDR3, as DNA: TGTGCCAGCAGTCGCCCGGCCGGGGAGACCCAGTACTTC.

The V call is TRBV6-5, the J call TRBJ1-2; D may be TRBD1 (5 bases). The CDR3 length is 16 residues. The germline V and J ends were trimmed by 4 bases and 4 bases, with 19 bases remaining between them. Germline V gene data show CDR1 as MNHEY and CDR2 as SVGAGI. CDR3 sequence (DNA): TGTGCCAGCAGTTTCTCCCGGGACCGACGGGGCTATGGCTACACCTTC. The encoded protein is CASSFSRDRRGYGYTF.

This clonotype was observed many times. The J gene is TRBJ2-7, the V gene TRBV29-1; 8 nucleotides line up with TRBD1. Germline lookup yields CDR1 SQVTM and CDR2 ANQGSEA. The CDR3 spans 14 residues. V was pared by 5 bases and J by 4 bases, with 10 bases of the junction left unmatched. The CDR3 loop reads CSVTILTGGYEQYF. CDR3 sequence (DNA): TGCAGCGTTACTATCCTAACAGGGGGATACGAGCAGTACTTC.

The gene calls are TRBV5-4 and TRBJ2-3; D is ambiguous. Deletions cut 7 bases from V and 2 bases from J, with 8 bases between. The germline V gene has CDR1 SGHNT and CDR2 YYREEE (reference sequence). The CDR3 extends over 12 amino acids. This CDR3 reads CASSADTDTQYF. CDR3 DNA: TGTGCCAGCTCGGCAGACACAGATACGCAGTATTTT.

This clonotype appeared many times. This rearrangement joins TRBV7-2 to TRBJ2-5, with TRBD2 identical over 13 bases. CDR3 length equals 14 residues. In germline, CDR1 is SGHTA, CDR2 FQGNSA. Unmatched junction bases numbered 1, after V lost 4 bases and J lost 5 bases. The CDR3 DNA is TGTGCCAGCAGCTGGGGACTAGCGGGGGAGACCCAGTACTTC. Its protein is CASSWGLAGETQYF.

Comment on this clonotype: A read error may produce the germline difference seen at one junction end. The chain is built from TRBV7-7 and TRBJ2-2; D is undetermined. The CDR3 totals 16 residues. CDR1 SSHAT and CDR2 FNYEAQ come from the germline V gene (reference sequence). The CDR3 bases are TGTGCTAGCAGCCCGTCCTGGGGTCAGGACACCGGGGAGCTGTTTTTT. Protein product: CASSPSWGQDTGELFF.

This clonotype was observed a handful of times. The rearrangement links TRBV11-3 to TRBJ1-1; no firm D call. This CDR3 contains 19 residues. The V end was cut by 2 bases, the J end by 3 bases, with 25 bases between. Germline lookup yields CDR1 SGHNT and CDR2 YENEEA. This chain's CDR3 is CASSLWAIRDPDPHTEAFF. The CDR3, as DNA: TGTGCCAGCAGCTTATGGGCAATCCGGGATCCCGATCCCCACACTGAAGCTTTCTTT. The full variable domain, rest sourced from reference TRBV11-3 and TRBJ1-1, is EAGVVQSPRYKIIEKKQPVAFWCNPISGHNTLYWYLQNLGQGPELLIRYENEEAVDDSQLPKDRFSAERLKGVDSTLKIQPAELGDSAVYLCASSLWAIRDPDPHTEAFFGQGTRLTVV.

The chain links TRBV19 to TRBJ2-6; D call uncertain. This CDR3 contains 17 residues. The germline CDR1 and CDR2 sequences are LNHDA and SQIVND (reference sequence). Trimming pared 3 bases from V and 0 bases from J, leaving 12 bases between. The CDR3 protein is CASSIGRKVSGANVLTF. The CDR3 region has the DNA TGTGCCAGTAGTATCGGGCGAAAAGTCTCTGGGGCCAACGTCCTGACTTTC.

This clonotype was seen once. The chain recombines TRBV19 with TRBJ1-1; the match to TRBD1 covers 7 bases. The junction had 8 bases not matched to a gene; V was cut back by 7 bases and J by 3 bases. Germline V gene data show CDR1 as LNHDA and CDR2 as SQIVND (reference sequence). This CDR3 region has 14 residues. CDR3 sequence: CASIKQGLDTEAFF. The DNA of the CDR3 is TGTGCCAGTATCAAACAGGGGCTGGACACTGAAGCTTTCTTT.

This rearrangement joins TRBV7-9 to TRBJ2-2; D remains unclear. The germline V gene encodes CDR1 SEHNR and CDR2 FQNEAQ (reference sequence). The CDR3 sequence is 16 residues long. V dropped 5 bases and J dropped 5 bases, with 18 bases sitting between them. CDR3 bases: TGTGCCAGCAGCCACCCCGCAGATACTGGGACCGGGGAGCTGTTTTTT. Translating gives CASSHPADTGTGELFF.